This entry concerns a single TCR beta chain. The germline V gene encodes CDR1 LGHDT and CDR2 YNNKEL (reference sequence). V trimming: 5 bases; J trimming: 1 base; junction bases outside the gene matches: 9. This CDR3 contains 17 residues. These data belong to a study of blood T cell repertoires in COVID-19. Original processing notes: Amplification of reference gene primers was used by the study to estimate nucleated cell counts. Measured with immunoSEQ multiplex PCR; TCRdb has only the in-frame clones, and not every one. V and J calls and clone size are copied from that table; D and trimming were computed from the DNA. The table shows 150,000 to 200,000 clones, with around nine tenths occurring only once.

The V gene is TRBV3-1 (or the pseudogene TRBV3-2), the J gene TRBJ2-2, with 8 nucleotides matching TRBD1. The sequenced sample was peripheral blood. This receptor was identified in a man between 65 and 85 years old with acute or convalescent COVID-19. CDR3: CASSENRDRKNTGELFF. The CDR3 DNA sequence: TGTGCCAGCAGCGAAAACCGGGACAGGAAGAACACCGGGGAGCTGTTTTTT.